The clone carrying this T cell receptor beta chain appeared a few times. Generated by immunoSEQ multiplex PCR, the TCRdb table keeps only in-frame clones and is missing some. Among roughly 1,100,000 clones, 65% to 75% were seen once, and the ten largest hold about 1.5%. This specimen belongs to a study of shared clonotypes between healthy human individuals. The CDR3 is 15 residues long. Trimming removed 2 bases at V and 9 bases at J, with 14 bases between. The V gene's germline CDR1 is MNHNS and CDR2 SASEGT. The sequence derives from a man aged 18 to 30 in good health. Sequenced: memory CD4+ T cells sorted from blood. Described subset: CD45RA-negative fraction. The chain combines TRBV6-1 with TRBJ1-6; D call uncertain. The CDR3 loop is CASSEMTIGISPLHF. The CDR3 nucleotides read TGTGCCAGCAGTGAAATGACTATTGGCATTTCACCCCTCCACTTT.